This T cell receptor beta chain is drawn from a study of cytomegalovirus exposure and HLA in healthy donors (dated by TCRdb to between 2016 and 2019). With regard to the full study: An earlier analysis of under 600 of the donors reported 250 to 300 Gb of sequence data and 100 million to 130 million unique TCR beta sequences from roughly 180 million T cells. A few DR-DQ haplotypes were treated as single units for association and clustering because of strong linkage in the cohort. A later genetic analysis used genome-wide SNP genotypes for about 65% of the 666 donors, treating that subset as a discovery cohort. An early release that covered 500 to 800 HLA-typed donors contained about 300 gigabases of sequencing data and 75 million to 100 million unique TCR sequences. All discovery cohort repertoires had been generated using a single sequencing platform. The later analysis used no new phenotypic data to find candidate immune exposures, relying instead on TCR beta sequences and their occurrence across donors. In a later analysis, previously published TCR beta repertoires from some 640 donors were re-analyzed and high-resolution HLA genotyping was added so that TCR occurrence patterns could be studied. An earlier analysis of 587 of the donors applied high-throughput TCR beta sequencing to assess whether each TCR beta V gene segment acted as functional or pseudogenic. Using immunosequencing, the study profiled T cell repertoires from some 670 subjects and related those repertoires to cytomegalovirus serostatus. The study aimed to test whether signatures of past pathogen exposure could be identified by cataloging public T cell receptors. On average, approximately 250,000 unique TCR beta nucleotide sequences were sequenced per donor among 350 to 400 genotyped donors of the cohort, with approximately 18% of those sequences being non-productive. Among the roughly 400 genotyped donors, roughly 80% belonged to the genetic ancestry cluster associated with self-reported Caucasian donors. The study combined high-throughput TCR immunosequencing, statistical association of individual TCRs with disease status, and machine learning to predict cytomegalovirus infection status. Along with the approximately 620-subject first cohort, a separate validation cohort of over a hundred different subjects was used. Donor age, sex, ethnicity and CMV serostatus were compiled alongside the repertoire data. HLA typing included class I and class II loci at four-digit resolution. Typing coverage differed by locus: A, B, C, DRB1 and DQB1 were typed in roughly 629-630 donors, DQA1 in about 510, DPA1 in around 580, and DPB1 in around 490.

In total, about 650 healthy bone marrow donors made up the cohort. At the time of sampling, all cohort members were nominally healthy, though unrecorded immune exposures were likely present. The donor was CMV seronegative and was included in the group of several hundred seronegative cohort members. A peripheral blood sample was provided by each donor, and peripheral blood mononuclear cells were used for TCR beta sequencing. The Qiagen DNeasy Blood Extraction Kit was used to extract genomic DNA from the blood cell samples. The library was produced with the immunoSEQ multiplex PCR assay. For the multiplex PCR, a mixture combining 60 forward primers for TCR Vbeta segments and 13 reverse primers for TCR Jbeta segments was used. Amplification of the CDR3 region of rearranged TCR beta genes was performed with a multiplex PCR assay on genomic DNA. Amplified TCR beta libraries were sequenced as 87-base-pair reads on the Illumina HiSeq System. The source study handled its data this way. A later analysis counted about 80 million unique TCR beta chains across the roughly 700 repertoires, and around 9.9 million of these chains were shared by at least two donors. A nearest-neighbor algorithm error-corrected the raw reads and collapsed the reads into unique sequences, merging closely related sequences to remove PCR and sequencing errors. To assign V, D and J gene segments, CDR3 sequences were aligned to IMGT reference sequences. Each retained sequence needed at least a six-nucleotide match to both a V gene segment and a J gene segment. A rearrangement counted as productive if the CDR3 had no stop codons and remained in frame with V and J, and every other rearrangement counted as non-productive. Following IMGT convention, CDR3 was defined as the stretch from the second conserved V-encoded cysteine to the conserved J-encoded phenylalanine. The earlier analysis of 500 to 600 of the donors excluded sequences that lacked an unambiguous match to a single V gene segment. An earlier analysis of several hundred of the donors classified V segments as functional when productive rearrangements were above 56.7% and as segregating when the standard deviation between donors was above 5%. A statistical classification framework was developed to diagnose cytomegalovirus status using the catalog of TCR beta chain sequences. A later analysis assigned V and J genes by comparing TCR nucleotide sequences with IMGT/GENE-DB human TR gene sequences. The TCRdist pipeline was used in a later analysis to assign CDR3 sequences and most-parsimonious VDJ recombination scenarios. A later analysis defined each TCR beta chain by its CDR3 amino acid sequence plus V-gene family, and excluded reads lacking a unique V-gene family. To address suspected cross-contamination and a sequencing artifact, a later analysis removed 450 to 700 highly shared, low-generation-probability nucleotide sequences. For each public chain, a later analysis derived a clonal expansion index from normalized ranks of inferred template counts within each repertoire. In a later analysis, generation probabilities were computed using a VDJ recombination model fitted to out-of-frame rearrangements, and the results were checked against IGoR. Hypergeometric tests were used in a later analysis to score TCR-TCR, TCR-HLA and TCR-CMV co-occurrence, with a repertoire-size bias correction applied to the TCR pairs. In a later analysis, false discovery rates were estimated by permuting HLA or CMV assignments 20 times. In a later analysis, co-occurring TCRs were grouped using DBSCAN, with TCRdist sequence similarity added in when clustering inside HLA-allele-positive subsets. Repertoires with fewer than 30,000 or more than 120,000 public chains, plus five repertoires with anomalous nucleotide sharing, were excluded from co-occurrence clustering. The immuneACCESS repertoire file appears here via TCRdb, limited to in-frame rearrangements. These files lack a portion of the clones; in checked studies, under half of the deficit traces to unresolved V genes, and the cause of the others is not known. The V and J calls and clone size are taken from that table; D and trimming were inferred from the DNA. Counted in this sample were approximately 180,000 clones; around 81% of them appeared once. The ten top clones hold 2.2% of the sample.

Via the germline V gene, CDR1 is SGHRS and CDR2 YFSETQ. From the cysteine through the phenylalanine, the CDR3 covers 13 amino acids. This entry keeps only the CDR3 DNA: 39 bases, framed from base 1. At the junction V is shortened by 4 bases and J by 7 bases; bases outside the gene matches: 5. Findings and caveats that apply to the study as a whole: HLA typing was unavailable for some donors at each locus, so association tests used only the typed subset. A further reported finding was that TCR beta sequences accurately predicted the HLA-A and HLA-B alleles for most subjects in the first cohort. Correlated functional status among segregating V segments might reflect linkage disequilibrium, but an unknown experimental factor could not be ruled out. About 17 rarely observed V segments, including chromosome 9 orphons, were excluded from the earlier analysis of a few hundred of the donors because counts were too low. An association between a missense DCLRE1C variant and V-gene and J-gene trimming of TCR beta chains was found in a later genetic analysis and replicated in an independent cohort. While some public TCRs were present in many individuals, most TCR sequences turned up only very rarely across donors. A cluster of highly shared sequence variants was judged likely to be a technical artifact of the sequencing pipeline. In a later analysis, 15,000 to 20,000 TCR beta sequences were associated with specific HLA alleles at a false discovery rate of 0.05. Compared with equally common non-associated chains, HLA-associated TCR beta chains in a later analysis were more clonally expanded and had lower generation probabilities. It was suggested by the authors that the approach could potentially be generalized to other disease states and immunological phenotypes. The study gave a list of more than 150 TCR beta chains associated with cytomegalovirus. According to a later analysis, parvovirus B19, influenza, CMV and Epstein-Barr virus appeared linked to several top co-occurrence clusters. Immune exposure information for the cohort was limited to CMV serostatus. An earlier analysis of several hundred of the donors showed that most TCR beta V segments appeared in productive rearrangements either about 87% or about 30% of the time, which broadly matched IMGT annotations. A later analysis found that TCR association rates varied across HLA loci, with DRB1 alleles showing the most associated TCRs and HLA-C alleles the fewest. When HLA alleles, especially DR and DQ, strongly co-occurred, attributing TCR associations to individual alleles was difficult. Because the 87-base-pair reads could not distinguish some IMGT-functional V segments, including TRBV6-2 and TRBV6-3, those segments were excluded. The presence/absence analyses assumed that sequencing depth was roughly uniform across donors, and that assumption may not be true. A few of the identified cytomegalovirus-associated TCR beta chains were confirmed in vitro to be specific for cytomegalovirus antigens. Compared with the roughly 600-donor mean, donors in an Asian-associated ancestry cluster had fewer N-insertions in productive TCRs, according to a later genetic analysis. Most CMV-associated TCR beta chains appeared to be HLA-restricted in a later analysis, and the HLA associations seemed to be driven largely by CMV exposure. In this cohort, only TCR beta chains were sequenced, and detectable features were limited by the absence of alpha or paired-chain data. In both the original and validation cohorts, the classifier was reported to diagnose cytomegalovirus status with high specificity and sensitivity.

Notes on this clone: What this receptor recognizes is not known. The sample holds no much larger clone one base away, and base qualities are not on file.

This TCR was sampled from a woman in her thirties in good health and CMV-seronegative. Material for sequencing was PBMCs. The sequence joins TRBV5-1 to TRBJ1-5; 7 junctional bases match TRBD1. The CDR3 region reads CASSLQGNQPQHF. Here is the DNA: TGCGCCAGCAGCCTACAGGGGAACCAGCCCCAGCATTTT.